This passage covers 14 T cell receptor beta chains from one sample sequenced in a study of cytomegalovirus exposure and HLA in healthy donors. The PCR used 60 Vbeta and 13 Jbeta primers. Only in-frame clones appear in the TCRdb table, and some are missing; sequencing was by immunoSEQ multiplex PCR. This table has some 150,000 clones, over 60% appearing once. Material: PBMCs. Receptor source: a middle-aged man in good health and CMV-seropositive.

This sequence joins TRBV15 and TRBJ1-5, with 9 bases aligning to TRBD1. Germline CDR1 LNHNV, CDR2 YYDKDF (reference sequence). The CDR3 extends over 16 amino acids. With V trimmed by 5 bases and J by 7 bases, 12 bases remained unmatched. The DNA for the CDR3 is TGTGCCACCAGCTTACTAGGGACAGGGAAAAAGCAGCCCCAGCATTTT. Translating gives CATSLLGTGKKQPQHF. Looking up the rest from reference TRBV15 and TRBJ1-5 gives the full variable domain: DAMVIQNPRYQVTQFGKPVTLSCSQTLNHNVMYWYQQKSSQAPKLLFHYYDKDFNNEADTPDNFQSRRPNTSFCFLDIRSPGLGDTAMYLCATSLLGTGKKQPQHFGDGTRLSIL.

In its sample, this clone was seen a few times. This chain joins TRBV6-5 and TRBJ2-3; no definite D call. The germline gives CDR1 MNHEY, CDR2 SVGAGI. V shed 2 bases and J shed 14 bases, with 11 bases lying between them. There are 11 residues in the CDR3. CDR3 nucleotide sequence: TGTGCCAGCAGTTACGGGCCCTTGGTGTATTTT. It translates to CASSYGPLVYF.

The chain has TRBV10-1 and TRBJ2-5; 13 bases align to TRBD2. J lost 0 bases, V lost 4 bases, and 5 bases had no gene match. The CDR3 loop spans 17 amino acids. Germline loops: CDR1 WNHNN, CDR2 SYGVQD (reference sequence). CDR3 protein: CASSGGLAGANQETQYF. The CDR3, as DNA: TGCGCCAGCAGTGGAGGACTAGCGGGAGCGAACCAAGAGACCCAGTACTTC.

The chain joins TRBV5-8 to TRBJ2-1; D is unresolved. The V and J ends lost 4 bases and 3 bases respectively, with 2 bases between them. Looked up from germline, CDR1 is SGHTS and CDR2 is YDEGEE. The CDR3 loop spans 11 amino acids. The CDR3 protein is CASSRYNEQFF. For the CDR3, the DNA is TGTGCCAGCAGCCGCTACAATGAGCAGTTCTTC.

The chain uses TRBV7-9 and TRBJ1-2; 8 nucleotides align to TRBD1. V lost 2 bases, J lost 6 bases, and 11 bases stayed unmatched. Germline CDR1 reads SEHNR; CDR2 reads FQNEAQ (reference sequence). The CDR3 totals 16 residues. DNA for the CDR3: TGTGCCAGCAGCTTAATTCCCGAACAGGGGGTTAATGGCTACACCTTC. It translates to CASSLIPEQGVNGYTF.

The rearrangement uses TRBV6-1 and TRBJ2-4; 8 bases map to TRBD1. From germline, CDR1 is MNHNS and CDR2 SASEGT. The junction had 5 bases not matched to a gene; V was cut back by 4 bases and J by 6 bases. The length of the CDR3 is 14 residues. In DNA form, the CDR3 reads TGTGCCAGCAGTGGTCAGGGGGCCCTAAACATTCAGTACTTC. This sequence encodes CASSGQGALNIQYF.

This clone was counted only a few times. The V gene is TRBV18, the J gene TRBJ2-2, with D maybe TRBD1 (6 bases). V dropped 0 bases and J dropped 4 bases, with 18 bases sitting between them. The CDR3 totals 18 residues. CDR1 is KGHSH, CDR2 LQKENI, per germline. The CDR3 nucleotides are TGTGCCAGCTCACCACCCTCTCGGCAGGGGCCCGGCACCGGGGAGCTGTTTTTT. It codes for CASSPPSRQGPGTGELFF.

This chain connects TRBV5-5 to TRBJ2-7, with TRBD1 matching 9 bases. With 0 bases clipped from V and 7 bases from J, the junction kept 8 bases outside the gene matches. This CDR3 has 15 amino acids. Germline assignment: CDR1 SGHKS and CDR2 YYEKEE (reference sequence). The CDR3 nucleotides read TGTGCCAGCAGCTTGGCTCCGGGACAGGGTCGTGAGCAGTACTTC. Translating gives CASSLAPGQGREQYF.

Worth noting for this clone: The junction differs from germline at one of its ends, possibly a read error. V is TRBV7-9 and J is TRBJ1-1; 8 bases fit TRBD1. CDR1 SEHNR and CDR2 FQNEAQ come from the germline V gene (reference sequence). This CDR3 comprises 16 residues. The CDR3 region is CSSSFPTGTGNTEAFF. Written as DNA, the CDR3 is TGTTCCAGCAGCTTTCCTACCGGGACAGGGAACACTGAAGCTTTCTTT.

This clone was seen a few times. The chain links TRBV6-6 to TRBJ1-5; D remains ambiguous. Germline V gene lookup returns CDR1 MNHNY and CDR2 SVGAGI (reference sequence). Trimming pared 0 bases from V and 7 bases from J, leaving 13 bases between. This CDR3 comprises 15 residues. The CDR3 here is CASSYSARARQPQHF. Here the CDR3 DNA reads TGTGCCAGCAGTTACTCGGCGAGGGCAAGGCAGCCCCAGCATTTT.

To note about this clone: Germline is not matched at one junction end, which may reflect a read error. The V call is TRBV7-2, the J call TRBJ2-7; the match to TRBD2 covers 8 bases. This CDR3 is 16 amino acids long. CDR1 and CDR2 (germline): SGHTA, FQGNSA. The CDR3 sequence is CASSLTGTRVSYEQYF. CDR3 DNA: TGTGCCAGCAGCCTCACCGGGACTAGAGTCTCCTACGAGCAGTACTTT.

The chain recombines TRBV5-8 with TRBJ2-1; 7 positions agree with TRBD2. J was trimmed by 9 bases and V by 4 bases; bases with no gene match: 13. Looked up from germline, CDR1 is SGHTS and CDR2 is YDEGEE. CDR3 length equals 15 residues. Here the CDR3 reads CASSPEGLVQGEQFF. As DNA, the CDR3 is TGTGCCAGCAGCCCAGAAGGACTAGTTCAAGGTGAGCAGTTCTTC.

This clone was observed a handful of times. The chain carries TRBV7-9 and TRBJ2-5; maybe TRBD1 (6 bases). Germline lookup yields CDR1 SEHNR and CDR2 FQNEAQ (reference sequence). V was clipped by 1 base and J by 5 bases, with 8 bases between them. The CDR3 is made up of 13 amino acids. The CDR3 sequence is CASSLVGQETQYF. The CDR3 DNA sequence: TGTGCCAGCAGCTTAGTCGGACAGGAGACCCAGTACTTC.

Notes on this clone: At one of its ends the junction is not consistent with the germline gene, which may arise from a read error. The chain uses TRBV7-9 and TRBJ1-5; 8 bases agree with TRBD1. Germline V gene sequence: CDR1 SEHNR, CDR2 FQNEAQ (reference sequence). The length of the CDR3 is 16 residues. The CDR3 loop is CSSSPTGGALNQPQHF. CDR3 nucleotide sequence: TGTTCCAGCAGCCCAACAGGGGGTGCCCTCAATCAGCCCCAGCATTTT.